A single sample gave rise to the 18 T cell receptor beta chains below, sequenced in a study of neurological immune-mediated disorders. TCRdb re-derived calls from the 5' RACE reads in MiXCR, one entry per CDR3 protein. The data hold some 32,000 distinct CDR3 sequences, with about 16% observed a single time. Material for sequencing was PBMCs. The receptors come from an older man in good health.

This clonotype came up many times. The V call is TRBV20-1, the J call TRBJ2-3; a weak D match, TRBD2 (6 bases). Between the trimmed V and J ends, which lost 3 bases and 2 bases, there was a span of 12 bases. Looked up from germline, CDR1 is DFQATT and CDR2 is SNEGSKA (reference sequence). This CDR3 region has 14 residues. CDR3 coding DNA: TGCAGTGCTAGTAGGGCGGGGTTCACAGATACGCAGTATTTT. It encodes CSASRAGFTDTQYF.

This clonotype was recorded many times. The V gene is TRBV24-1, the J gene TRBJ2-1; 7 bases are shared with TRBD1. Unmatched junction bases numbered 5, after V lost 4 bases and J lost 0 bases. Per germline, CDR1 KGHDR and CDR2 SFDVKD. This CDR3 comprises 16 residues. CDR3 DNA: TGTGCCACCAGTGACGACAGGGCCAGCTCCTACAATGAGCAGTTCTTC. Protein product: CATSDDRASSYNEQFF.

This sequence joins TRBV20-1 and TRBJ2-2, with a possible D match to TRBD2 (6 bases). Trimming took 0 bases from V and 6 from J, leaving 11 bases between them. The CDR3 consists of 14 residues. CDR1 and CDR2 (germline): DFQATT, SNEGSKA (reference sequence). The CDR3 loop is CSARELGLSGELFF. CDR3 sequence (DNA): TGCAGTGCTAGAGAGTTAGGACTATCCGGGGAGCTGTTTTTT.

This clonotype came up many times. The chain carries TRBV5-1 and TRBJ2-7, with 11 bases that match TRBD2. The germline CDR1 and CDR2 sequences are SGHRS and YFSETQ. CDR3 size: 14 residues. V was clipped by 4 bases and J by 4 bases; unmatched bases: 4. The CDR3 reads CASSGGLAAYEQYF. The CDR3 DNA sequence: TGCGCCAGCAGCGGGGGACTAGCGGCGTACGAGCAGTACTTC. The full variable domain, in which reference TRBV5-1 and TRBJ2-7 provide the parts outside the CDR3, is KAGVTQTPRYLIKTRGQQVTLSCSPISGHRSVSWYQQTPGQGLQFLFEYFSETQRNKGNFPGRFSGRQFSNSRSEMNVSTLELGDSALYLCASSGGLAAYEQYFGPGTRLTVT.

This clonotype has at least ten counts. This chain links TRBV7-2 with TRBJ2-7; D is unresolved. The CDR3 is 13 amino acids. The germline V and J ends were trimmed by 1 base and 4 bases, with 8 bases remaining between them. The germline V gene has CDR1 SGHTA and CDR2 FQGNSA. CDR3 bases: TGTGCCAGCAGCTTAGGGTCGGAATACGAGCAGTACTTC. Its translation is CASSLGSEYEQYF.

This clonotype was seen at least ten times. The chain uses TRBV20-1 and TRBJ2-1; possible D gene TRBD2, 5 bases. The germline V gene encodes CDR1 DFQATT and CDR2 SNEGSKA (reference sequence). Trimming stripped 1 base from V and 0 bases from J, with 13 bases between. The CDR3 has 16 residues. CDR3 amino acids: CSARAPGISSYNEQFF. The CDR3, as DNA: TGCAGTGCTAGAGCCCCGGGGATTAGCTCCTACAATGAGCAGTTCTTC.

This clonotype was picked up many times. The chain carries TRBV6-5 and TRBJ2-3; TRBD2 matches 7 bases. This CDR3 region has 14 residues. The germline CDR1 and CDR2 sequences are MNHEY and SVGAGI. V lost 4 bases, J lost 2 bases, and 3 bases stayed unmatched. The CDR3 protein is CASSSRDYTDTQYF. The CDR3 nucleotides are TGTGCCAGCAGTTCCCGGGACTACACAGATACGCAGTATTTT.

This clonotype was observed at least ten times. V is TRBV15 and J is TRBJ1-6, with D unclear. The V gene lost 0 bases and the J gene lost 8 bases, with 11 bases spanning the gap. The CDR3 extends over 15 amino acids. Germline V gene sequence: CDR1 LNHNV, CDR2 YYDKDF (reference sequence). CDR3 in DNA: TGTGCCACCAGCAGAGAAGTGGCCATCTATTCACCCCTCCACTTT. Its protein is CATSREVAIYSPLHF.

There are many counts of this clonotype. The chain employs TRBV19 and TRBJ1-6, with TRBD1 identical over 8 bases. This CDR3 region has 14 residues. Germline V gene lookup returns CDR1 LNHDA and CDR2 SQIVND (reference sequence). V lost 6 bases, J lost 7 bases, and 5 bases stayed unmatched. The CDR3 coding sequence is TGTGCCAGTAGCCTCCGGGACAGGAATTCACCCCTCCACTTT. Translation gives CASSLRDRNSPLHF.

This clonotype appeared many times. This chain links TRBV20-1 with TRBJ2-2; 7 nucleotides match TRBD2. The length of the CDR3 is 15 residues. The V gene end was trimmed by 0 bases and the J gene end by 8 bases; junction bases not matched to a gene: 9. Germline V gene data show CDR1 as DFQATT and CDR2 as SNEGSKA (reference sequence). In nucleotides, the CDR3 is TGCAGTGCTAGAGATGGAACGCGGGGGTCTGGGGAGCTGTTTTTT. Translating gives CSARDGTRGSGELFF.

On this clonotype: A read error is possible here, since a much larger clone lies one base away. The DNA for the CDR3 is TGTGCCTGGAGTTTAGGGCCATTTGAAGCTTTCTTT. The encoded protein is CAWSLGPFEAFF. The chain recombines TRBV30 with TRBJ1-1; D is unclear. V lost 2 bases and J lost 7, with 11 bases in between. Germline assignment: CDR1 GTSNPN and CDR2 SVGIG (reference sequence). CDR3 length: 12 amino acids.

On this clonotype itself: One end of the junction does not line up with germline, which may come from a read error. The rearrangement joins TRBV14 to TRBJ1-2; 7 bases agree with TRBD1. The CDR3 loop spans 15 amino acids. Per the germline V gene, CDR1 is SGHDN and CDR2 is FVKESK. CDR3 DNA sequence: TGTGCCAACAGCCAAGCCGGGACAGTGGAGGGAGGCTACACCTTC. Its translation: CANSQAGTVEGGYTF.

The V call is TRBV7-2, the J call TRBJ2-3; 8 bases are a match to TRBD2. CDR1 SGHTA and CDR2 FQGNSA come from the germline V gene. CDR3 length: 17 residues. V lost 3 bases to trimming and J lost 2 bases; unmatched junction nucleotides: 10. CDR3 region: CASSFYGLASLTDTQYF. DNA for the CDR3: TGTGCCAGCAGCTTTTACGGACTAGCCTCCCTCACAGATACGCAGTATTTT. The full variable domain, in which reference TRBV7-2 and TRBJ2-3 provide the parts outside the CDR3, is GAGVSQSPSNKVTEKGKDVELRCDPISGHTALYWYRQSLGQGLEFLIYFQGNSAPDKSGLPSDRFSAERTGGSVSTLTIQRTQQEDSAVYLCASSFYGLASLTDTQYFGPGTRLTVL.

Turning to this clonotype: Mismatch with germline at one junction end may stem from a read error. The rearrangement uses TRBV10-3 and TRBJ2-1; TRBD2 aligns across 8 bases. This CDR3 has 15 amino acids. Germline assignment: CDR1 ENHRY and CDR2 SYGVKD. The chain's CDR3 is CAIHPAGGSHNEQFF. In DNA, the CDR3 is TGTGCCATCCACCCTGCGGGGGGATCCCACAATGAACAGTTCTTC.

This clonotype was seen repeatedly, ten times or more. The rearrangement joins TRBV7-2 to TRBJ1-5; D gene uncertain. This CDR3 comprises 13 residues. V lost 2 bases and J lost 7, with 9 bases in between. Germline V gives CDR1 SGHTA, CDR2 FQGNSA. The CDR3 here is CASSLQAEQPQHF. CDR3 nucleotide sequence: TGTGCCAGCAGCTTACAGGCAGAGCAGCCCCAGCATTTT.

This clonotype has at least ten counts. The chain has TRBV6-2 or TRBV6-3 and TRBJ1-5; D unclear. V lost 10 bases to trimming and J lost 2 bases, with 12 bases between them. The germline CDR1 and CDR2 sequences are MNHEY and SVGEGT. The CDR3 is made up of 13 amino acids. CDR3 sequence reads: CATSGSGNQPQHF. In DNA form, the CDR3 reads TGTGCCACCTCGGGGTCTGGCAATCAGCCCCAGCATTTT.

This clonotype came up many times. The CDR3 protein is CSATTSGGLGTQYF. The CDR3 nucleotides are TGCAGTGCAACGACTAGCGGGGGGCTGGGGACCCAGTACTTC. The chain carries TRBV20-1 and TRBJ2-5; 13 bases map to TRBD2. V lost 6 bases and J lost 7; bases outside the gene matches: 8. Germline V gene lookup returns CDR1 DFQATT and CDR2 SNEGSKA (reference sequence). The CDR3 consists of 14 residues.

This clonotype was seen repeatedly, ten times or more. The chain carries TRBV20-1 and TRBJ2-3; 9 nucleotides agree with TRBD1. The CDR3 sequence is 16 residues long. J gave up 6 bases and V 6 bases, and 16 bases lay outside the gene matches. The germline CDR1 and CDR2 sequences are DFQATT and SNEGSKA (reference sequence). CDR3 protein: CSAFSPGQGLSDTQYF. As DNA, the CDR3 is TGCAGTGCCTTTTCACCGGGACAGGGATTGTCGGATACGCAGTATTTT.